The sequence of this T cell receptor beta chain was determined in a study of neurological immune-mediated disorders. The V gene's germline CDR1 is MGHDK and CDR2 SYGVNS. Trimming took off 1 base at V and 1 base at J, with 13 bases between the two ends. The CDR3 is 16 residues long. The table lists this clonotype with a few counts. Its antigen is not identified. Findings of the study overall: Healthy controls had more TCR clonal expansion than multiple sclerosis, which showed the least, whereas HTLV-1-associated myelopathy showed the most. Expanded clones shared no identical CDR3 amino acid sequences across subjects, which suggested private TCR-beta repertoires in all groups.

The cDNA was generated through 5'RACE incorporating 10-nucleotide random UMIs. Every sequencing run produced over 160 million TCR-beta sequences that came from 15-18 subjects. One entry per CDR3 protein results from TCRdb running MiXCR on the 5' RACE reads. The data hold tens of thousands of distinct CDR3 sequences, with roughly 18% observed a single time. The receptor's source is a woman between 40 and 50 years old in good health. The sequenced material came from PBMCs. This chain links TRBV25-1 with TRBJ2-5; the D gene is possibly TRBD1 (7 bases). The CDR3 loop is CASSELSRGVQETQYF. In DNA form, the CDR3 reads TGTGCCAGCAGTGAATTGAGCAGGGGGGTCCAAGAGACCCAGTACTTC.